These 17 T cell receptor beta chains share one sample of origin, sequenced in a study of cytomegalovirus exposure and HLA in healthy donors. The study ran its PCR with 60 Vbeta and 13 Jbeta primers. Clones were sequenced by immunoSEQ multiplex PCR, and TCRdb holds only the in-frame ones, with some missing. The table has roughly 60,000 clones, approximately 80% seen once. Sequenced sample: PBMCs. Every receptor here comes from a woman aged 40 to 50 in good health and CMV-seropositive.

The CDR3, as DNA: TGCAGCGTCCGGACAGGGGTGAATTCCGCTTTCTTT. It translates to CSVRTGVNSAFF. V gene TRBV29-1 combines with J gene TRBJ1-1; TRBD1 agrees at 9 bases. V was clipped by 6 bases and J by 11 bases; unmatched bases: 10. CDR3 length: 12 residues. Germline V gene lookup returns CDR1 SQVTM and CDR2 ANQGSEA.

The chain uses TRBV6-5 and TRBJ2-7; D is undetermined. Trimming left V 4 bases short and J 0 bases short, with 10 bases between. Germline CDR1 reads MNHEY; CDR2 reads SVGAGI. CDR3 length: 14 amino acids. The CDR3 loop is CASSFLVSSYEQYF. The DNA of the CDR3 is TGTGCCAGCAGTTTCCTCGTTAGCTCCTACGAGCAGTACTTC.

In this sample, this clone turned up once. This chain uses TRBV2 with TRBJ1-1, with D perhaps matching TRBD1 (5 bases). V was pared by 1 base and J by 4 bases, with 10 bases between. Germline V lookup: CDR1 SNHLY, CDR2 FYNNEI. The CDR3 sequence is 14 residues long. CDR3 sequence: CASSEGRVITEAFF. In nucleotides, the CDR3 is TGTGCCAGCAGTGAAGGCAGGGTCATCACTGAAGCTTTCTTT.

Remarks on this clone: One end of the junction does not line up with germline, which may come from a read error. The same CDR3 is also encoded by other DNA sequences in this sample. The J gene is TRBJ1-2, the V gene TRBV9; TRBD1 matches at 10 bases. The CDR3 is 15 amino acids. Germline CDR1 SGDLS, CDR2 YYNGEE. Here the CDR3 reads CASSVGTGANYGYTF. The CDR3 nucleotides are TGTGCTAGCAGCGTCGGGACAGGGGCTAACTATGGCTACACCTTC.

CDR3 nucleotides: TGTGCCAGCAGCTTCCGACTAGCGGGGGGTTACAATGAGCAGTTCTTC. Translating gives CASSFRLAGGYNEQFF. V gene TRBV11-2 combines with J gene TRBJ2-1, with TRBD2 matching 13 bases. V lost 3 bases, J lost 4 bases, and 3 bases stayed unmatched. The CDR3 is made up of 16 amino acids. Germline CDR1 and CDR2: SGHAT and FQNNGV.

The chain links TRBV5-5 to TRBJ1-3, with TRBD1 matching over 7 bases. Germline CDR1 SGHKS, CDR2 YYEKEE (reference sequence). The CDR3 length is 16 residues. The trim removed 0 bases at V and 0 bases at J, leaving 3 bases unmatched. CDR3 sequence: CASSLGQGRSGNTIYF. The CDR3 nucleotides are TGTGCCAGCAGCTTGGGACAGGGTCGCTCTGGAAACACCATATATTTT.

The V and J genes are TRBV6-4 and TRBJ2-1; 9 nucleotides line up with TRBD2. The CDR3 covers 15 residues. Per the germline V gene, CDR1 is MRHNA and CDR2 is SNTAGT. The V and J ends lost 5 bases and 7 bases, in that order; junction bases with no gene match: 9. CDR3 bases: TGTGCCAGCAGTACACTTGGACTAGCGCAGAATGAGCAGTTCTTC. This encodes CASSTLGLAQNEQFF.

V and J are TRBV9 and TRBJ1-1; TRBD1 aligns across 7 bases. The CDR3 loop spans 18 amino acids. Germline V gene lookup returns CDR1 SGDLS and CDR2 YYNGEE. Trimming at V came to 3 bases and at J to 0 bases, leaving 14 bases not matched to a gene. CDR3 sequence (DNA): TGTGCCAGCAGCGGGAACCCGACAGGGCCGGGGTTGAACACTGAAGCTTTCTTT. This gives the protein CASSGNPTGPGLNTEAFF.

The chain combines TRBV7-9 with TRBJ1-1; no clear D. Germline V gene sequence: CDR1 SEHNR, CDR2 FQNEAQ (reference sequence). The V and J ends lost 5 bases and 3 bases respectively, with 7 bases between them. The CDR3 has 12 amino acids. As DNA, the CDR3 is TGTGCCAGCAGCCCTACCGACACTGAAGCTTTCTTT. Translation gives CASSPTDTEAFF.

This clone was observed once. This chain links TRBV7-9 with TRBJ1-1; the D gene is possibly TRBD1 (6 bases). In germline, CDR1 is SEHNR, CDR2 FQNEAQ (reference sequence). The CDR3 spans 12 residues. Trimming left V 5 bases short and J 3 bases short, with 7 bases between. This chain's CDR3 is CASSTGYTEAFF. In DNA, the CDR3 is TGTGCCAGCAGCACAGGGTACACTGAAGCTTTCTTT.

In DNA form, the CDR3 reads TGTGCCACCAGCAGAGCGGGGGGGGCAAGGCTCGAGCAGTACTTC. This sequence encodes CATSRAGGARLEQYF. This rearrangement joins TRBV15 to TRBJ2-7, with 8 bases that match TRBD2. Looked up from germline, CDR1 is LNHNV and CDR2 is YYDKDF (reference sequence). V lost 1 base and J lost 6; bases outside the gene matches: 8. The CDR3 length is 15 residues.

This clone was seen only once. This chain connects TRBV19 to TRBJ1-3; 10 positions match TRBD1. The CDR3 length is 16 residues. Germline lookup yields CDR1 LNHDA and CDR2 SQIVND (reference sequence). V shed 6 bases and J 0 bases; nucleotides not matched to a gene: 5. The CDR3 sequence: CASSGTGALSGNTIYF. CDR3 DNA sequence: TGTGCCAGTAGCGGGACAGGGGCACTCTCTGGAAACACCATATATTTT.

The count of this clone is one. The gene calls are TRBV18 and TRBJ1-2, with D possibly matching TRBD1 (5 bases). The CDR3 sequence is 14 residues long. Germline lookup yields CDR1 KGHSH and CDR2 LQKENI. V lost 4 bases and J 7 bases, leaving 16 bases between the germline ends. CDR3 residues: CASSLGLGGAGYTF. The CDR3 coding sequence is TGTGCCAGCTCACTTGGGCTGGGGGGAGCTGGCTACACCTTC.

The genes are TRBV5-1 and TRBJ1-4, with D possibly being TRBD1 (5 bases). V shed 1 base and J shed 0 bases, with 7 bases lying between them. Germline V lookup: CDR1 SGHRS, CDR2 YFSETQ. This CDR3 region has 15 residues. CDR3 sequence: CASSLKTATNEKLFF. The CDR3, as DNA: TGCGCCAGCAGCTTGAAGACAGCAACTAATGAAAAACTGTTTTTT.

The chain has TRBV30 and TRBJ2-7; 9 nucleotides agree with TRBD1. With 5 bases clipped from V and 1 base from J, the junction kept 6 bases outside the gene matches. The V gene's germline CDR1 is GTSNPN and CDR2 SVGIG (reference sequence). This CDR3 is built from 14 residues. CDR3 sequence: CAWVEGTGSYEQYF. The CDR3 DNA sequence: TGTGCCTGGGTCGAAGGGACAGGGTCCTACGAGCAGTACTTC.

This chain uses TRBV30 with TRBJ1-6, with 9 bases aligning to TRBD1. V dropped 0 bases and J dropped 8; count of bases not matched to a gene: 5. The CDR3 is 15 residues long. CDR1 GTSNPN and CDR2 SVGIG come from the germline V gene (reference sequence). The CDR3 is CAWSVRWTGDSPLHF. The CDR3 region has the DNA TGTGCCTGGAGTGTACGTTGGACAGGGGATTCACCCCTCCACTTT.

This CDR3 is CASSQEAGPRDTQYF. The CDR3 nucleotides are TGTGCCAGCAGCCAAGAGGCAGGGCCAAGAGATACGCAGTATTTT. J is TRBJ2-3 and V is TRBV4-2, with D tentatively TRBD1 (5 bases). V was shortened by 0 bases and J by 5 bases, with 12 bases between the two germline ends. This CDR3 comprises 15 residues. The germline CDR1 and CDR2 sequences are LGHNA and YNFKEQ.